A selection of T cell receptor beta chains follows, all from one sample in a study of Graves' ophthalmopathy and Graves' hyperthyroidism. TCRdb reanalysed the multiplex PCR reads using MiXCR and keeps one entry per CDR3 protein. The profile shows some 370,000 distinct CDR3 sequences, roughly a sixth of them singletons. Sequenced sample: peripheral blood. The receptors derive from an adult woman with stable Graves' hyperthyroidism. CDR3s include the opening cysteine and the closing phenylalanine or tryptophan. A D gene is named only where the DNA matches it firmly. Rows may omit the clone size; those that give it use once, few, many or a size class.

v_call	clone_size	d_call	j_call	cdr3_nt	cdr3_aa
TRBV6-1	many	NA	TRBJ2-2	TGTGCCAGCAGTGAAGGGGCAGCAAACACCGGGGAGCTGTTTTTT	CASSEGAANTGELFF
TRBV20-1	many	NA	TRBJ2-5	TGCAGTGCTAGCCAATCCCCTGGGGCCCAGTACTTC	CSASQSPGAQYF
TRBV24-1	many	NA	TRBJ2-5	TGTGCCAACGAGCAGACACCCAGACCTGAAGAGACCCAGTACTTC	CANEQTPRPEETQYF
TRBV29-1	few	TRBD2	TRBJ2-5	TGCAGCGTTCTCCGATCGGCGGGAGGGGGTGAGACCCAGTACTTC	CSVLRSAGGGETQYF
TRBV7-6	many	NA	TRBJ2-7	TGTGCCAGCAGCCCCAGTATTGGGCGGTTCTACGAGCAGTACTTC	CASSPSIGRFYEQYF
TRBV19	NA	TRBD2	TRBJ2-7	TGTTCCAGTAGTATAGGACTAGCGGGATCCTACGAGCAGTACTTC	CSSSIGLAGSYEQYF
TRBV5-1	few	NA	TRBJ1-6	TGCGCCAGCAGCTTGGAACAGAATAATTCACCCCTCCACTTT	CASSLEQNNSPLHF
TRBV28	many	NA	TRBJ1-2	TGTGCCAGCAGTTTTGGACAGAACTATGGCTACACCTTC	CASSFGQNYGYTF
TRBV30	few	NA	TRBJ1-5	TGTGCCTGGAGTGGGCAGAATAGCAATCAGCCCCAGCATTTT	CAWSGQNSNQPQHF
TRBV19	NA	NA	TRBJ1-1	TGTGCCACCGAGGATTTTCCGGGGACTGAAGCTTTCTTT	CATEDFPGTEAFF
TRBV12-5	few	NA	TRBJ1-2	TGTGCTAGTGGTTTGCTGCAGGCTTATGGCTACACCTTC	CASGLLQAYGYTF
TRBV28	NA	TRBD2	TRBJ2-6	TGTGCCAGCAGCCCGGGACTAGCGGGAGCTGGGGCCAACGTCCTGACTTTC	CASSPGLAGAGANVLTF
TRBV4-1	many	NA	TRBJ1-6	TGCGCCAGCAGCCAAGGACAGGCTCTGAGGATAAATTCACCCCTCCACTTT	CASSQGQALRINSPLHF
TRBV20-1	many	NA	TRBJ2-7	TGCAGTGCTAACGGCAGGGAGGACTACGAGCAGTACTTC	CSANGREDYEQYF
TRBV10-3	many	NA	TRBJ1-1	TGTGCCATCAGTGACGCGGGCCGCCGAAACGAAGCTTTCTTT	CAISDAGRRNEAFF
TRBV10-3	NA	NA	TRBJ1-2	TGTGCCATCAGTGAGTCGATCAGTTATGGCTACACCTTC	CAISESISYGYTF
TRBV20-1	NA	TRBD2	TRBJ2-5	TGCAGTGCGGGGACTAGCGGTAAAGAGACCCAGTACTTC	CSAGTSGKETQYF
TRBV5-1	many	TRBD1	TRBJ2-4	TGCGCCAGCAGCTTGGTTCCCAGGGGGCGAGGGAACATTCAGTACTTC	CASSLVPRGRGNIQYF
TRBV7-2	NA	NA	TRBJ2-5	TGTGCCAGCAGCTTAGCCTCAGAAGTGGAGACCCAGTACTTC	CASSLASEVETQYF
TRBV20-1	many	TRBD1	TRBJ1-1	TGCAGTGCTGTCACAGGGGGCAGTGAAGCTTTCTTT	CSAVTGGSEAFF
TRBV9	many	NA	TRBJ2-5	TGTGCCAGCAGCGTAAGTCTTGGAGAGACCCAGTACTTC	CASSVSLGETQYF
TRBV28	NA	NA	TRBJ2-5	TGTGCCAGCAGTTTCGTCCGGCCCCAAGAGACCCAGTACTTC	CASSFVRPQETQYF
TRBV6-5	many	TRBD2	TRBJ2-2	TGTGCCTGTCTCCCCGGACTAGCGGACTTACGCACCGGGGAGCTGTTTTTT	CACLPGLADLRTGELFF
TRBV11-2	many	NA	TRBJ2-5	TGTGCCAGCAGCTTAGTGGTCAGACAAGAGACCCAGTACTTC	CASSLVVRQETQYF
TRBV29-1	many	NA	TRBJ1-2	TGCAGCGCTACTACCCACGGGTCCAACTATGGCTACACCTTC	CSATTHGSNYGYTF
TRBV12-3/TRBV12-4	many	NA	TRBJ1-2	TGTGCCAGCAGTTTAGGTCGACCGTGGCTGGGGTATGGCTACACCTTC	CASSLGRPWLGYGYTF
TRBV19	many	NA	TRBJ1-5	TGTGCCAGTAGTAAGGCGGGGAACGGCAATCAGCCCCAGCATTTT	CASSKAGNGNQPQHF
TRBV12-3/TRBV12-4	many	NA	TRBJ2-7	TGTGCCAGCAGTTTAAGCGTCCCCCCCTACGAGCAGTACTTC	CASSLSVPPYEQYF
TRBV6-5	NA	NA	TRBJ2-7	TGTGCCAGCAGTTACACCCTTAGGACCGACGCCGAGCAGTACTTC	CASSYTLRTDAEQYF
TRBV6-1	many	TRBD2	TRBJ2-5	TGTGCCAGCAGTGATTCAGGACGGGAGGGCCGTGAGACCCAGTACTTC	CASSDSGREGRETQYF
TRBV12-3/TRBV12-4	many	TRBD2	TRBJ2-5	TGTGCCAGCAGTCTGACGGGCGGGAGATTAAAGACCCAGTACTTC	CASSLTGGRLKTQYF
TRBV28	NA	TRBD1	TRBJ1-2	TGTGCCAGCAGCTCGTGGGACAGGACAAACTATGGCTACACCTTC	CASSSWDRTNYGYTF
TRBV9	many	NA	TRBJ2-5	TGTGCCAGCAGCGGGGGGGCTAGCGGCCAAGAGACCCAGTACTTC	CASSGGASGQETQYF
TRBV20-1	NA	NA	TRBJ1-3	TGCAGTGCTAGAGATTCGAGGGGCGGAAACACCATATATTTT	CSARDSRGGNTIYF
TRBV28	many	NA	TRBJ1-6	TGTGCCAGCCTTCAGGGCCGTCTCTATAATTCACCCCTCCACTTT	CASLQGRLYNSPLHF
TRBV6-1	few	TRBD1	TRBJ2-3	TGTGCCAGCAGGGACAGGGGTCTGGATACGCAGTATTTT	CASRDRGLDTQYF
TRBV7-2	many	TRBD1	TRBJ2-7	TGTGCCAGCAGCACATTCCGGGACAGCAAAACCTACGAGCAGTACTTC	CASSTFRDSKTYEQYF
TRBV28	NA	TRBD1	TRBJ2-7	TGTGCCAGCAGCCCCAGGAAGGGACAGGGGTCCGAGCAGTACTTC	CASSPRKGQGSEQYF
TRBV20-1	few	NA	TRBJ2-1	TGCAGTGCTCCCCGGGGGGAGCAGTTCTTC	CSAPRGEQFF
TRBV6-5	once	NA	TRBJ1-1	TGTGCCAGCAGTTACGGCGTGGAGCTGAACACTGAAGCTTTCTTT	CASSYGVELNTEAFF
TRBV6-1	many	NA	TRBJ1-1	TGTGCCAGCAGTGAAGGTCAGGGCGTTCCTGAAGCTTTCTTT	CASSEGQGVPEAFF
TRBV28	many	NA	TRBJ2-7	NA	CASSSPVGSGTIF
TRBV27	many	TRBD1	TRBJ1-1	TGTGCCAGCAGTTTGAGCAGGGGGTGGACTGAAGCTTTCTTT	CASSLSRGWTEAFF
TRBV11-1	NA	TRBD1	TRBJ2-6	TGTGCCAGCAGCCGACAGGGGACTGGGGCCAACGTCCTGACTTTC	CASSRQGTGANVLTF
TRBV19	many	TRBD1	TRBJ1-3	TGTGCCAGTACAAGGACAGGGGGCCTCTCCTCTGGAAACACCATATATTTT	CASTRTGGLSSGNTIYF
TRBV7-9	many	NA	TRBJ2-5	TGTGCCAGCAGCTTAGCGGGGGGAAAAGAGACCCAGTACTTC	CASSLAGGKETQYF
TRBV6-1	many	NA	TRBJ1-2	TGTGCCAGCAGTCAAGGGGGGGGAGACTATGGCTACACCTTC	CASSQGGGDYGYTF
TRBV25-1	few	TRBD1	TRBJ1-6	TGTGCCAGCAGTAGACAGGGGGAATCACCCCTCCACTTT	CASSRQGESPLHF
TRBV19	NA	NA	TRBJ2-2	TGTGCCAGTAGTATTGCTTGGCCGGAGCCCCCCACCGGGGAGCTGTTTTTT	CASSIAWPEPPTGELFF